This T cell receptor (beta chain) was documented in a study of blood T cell repertoires in COVID-19. About the research overall: Sites in the United States, Italy and Spain provided acute and convalescent COVID-19 samples.

The repertoire was sequenced with immunoSEQ multiplex PCR; TCRdb's copy has only in-frame clones and lacks some. This table holds 180,000 or so clones, over 75% found once. The V gene's germline CDR1 is ENHRY and CDR2 SYGVKD. The CDR3 consists of 14 residues. Trimming left V 6 bases short and J 0 bases short, with 11 bases between. The V and J genes are TRBV10-3 and TRBJ1-2, with D uncertain. The sample taken for sequencing was peripheral blood. This TCR came from a woman at least 80 years old with acute or convalescent COVID-19. CDR3: CAIRDSRANYGYTF. CDR3 DNA: TGTGCCATCAGGGACTCCCGCGCTAACTATGGCTACACCTTC.